A selection of T cell receptor beta chains follows, all from one sample in a study of cytomegalovirus exposure and HLA in healthy donors. Clones were read by immunoSEQ multiplex PCR, and TCRdb kept only the in-frame ones, dropping some. The repertoire holds some 260,000 clones, with more than 85% as singletons. The sequenced sample consisted of PBMCs. The receptors come from a man between 18 and 29 years old in good health and CMV-seropositive. CDR3s leave out the opening cysteine and the closing phenylalanine or tryptophan. A D gene is named only where the DNA matches it firmly.

TRBV18,TRBJ2-7,.,ASSPSGITYEQY
TRBV28,TRBJ2-7,.,ASSPRQKVVPVYEQY
TRBV9,TRBJ2-7,.,ASSGRPTYEQY
TRBV19,TRBJ1-2,.,ASRRASNYGYT
TRBV20-1,TRBJ2-7,.,SASGPYEQY
TRBV30,TRBJ2-1,TRBD2,AWGLVHNEQF
TRBV29-1,TRBJ2-1,TRBD1,SVKDRARYNEQF
TRBV2,TRBJ1-1,.,ASRTSGNTEAF
TRBV4-2,TRBJ1-2,.,ASSQVLAGTGSYT
TRBV9,TRBJ2-5,.,ASSGVGTPETQY